The 22 T cell receptor beta chains reported below all come from one sample, sequenced in a study of cytomegalovirus exposure and HLA in healthy donors. TCRdb's copy holds only in-frame clones and misses some; the assay was immunoSEQ multiplex PCR. The data contain under 200,000 clones, 75% to 90% of them singletons. Sequencing was carried out using PBMCs. The receptors derive from a man aged 18 to 30 in good health and CMV-seropositive.

This clone was recorded only once. The chain combines TRBV30 with TRBJ2-3; 13 bases line up with TRBD2. Trimming removed 2 bases from V and 6 bases from J; junction bases left unmatched: 2. CDR1 GTSNPN and CDR2 SVGIG come from the germline V gene (reference sequence). This CDR3 region has 14 residues. The CDR3 bases are TGTGCCTGGAGTCCACTAGCGGGAGGGGATACGCAGTATTTT. It codes for CAWSPLAGGDTQYF. The full variable domain, with the rest looked up from reference TRBV30 and TRBJ2-3, is SQTIHQWPATLVQPVGSPLSLECTVEGTSNPNLYWYRQAAGRGLQLLFYSVGIGQISSEVPQNLSASRPQDRQFILSSKKLLLSDSGFYLCAWSPLAGGDTQYFGPGTRLTVL.

The V call is TRBV6-5, the J call TRBJ1-1; TRBD1 is a possible D gene (5 bases). Germline CDR1 and CDR2: MNHEY and SVGAGI. Trimming left V 2 bases short and J 4 bases short, with 11 bases between. The CDR3 consists of 14 residues. CDR3 in DNA: TGTGCCAGCAGTTACATGGGGCCGGGCACTGAAGCTTTCTTT. Translated: CASSYMGPGTEAFF.

The chain carries TRBV7-6 and TRBJ1-2; a possible D gene is TRBD1 (6 bases). V was cut by 6 bases and J by 4 bases, with 18 bases left in between. CDR1 and CDR2 from the germline V gene are SGHVS and FNYEAQ. The length of the CDR3 is 15 residues. In DNA, the CDR3 is TGTGCCAGCAGTCCCTCGGGGGGCGCTTTCTATGGCTACACCTTC. Translating it yields CASSPSGGAFYGYTF. Using reference TRBV7-6 and TRBJ1-2 for the parts outside the CDR3, the full variable domain is GAGVSQSPRYKVTKRGQDVALRCDPISGHVSLYWYRQALGQGPEFLTYFNYEAQQDKSGLPNDRFSAERPEGSISTLTIQRTEQRDSAMYRCASSPSGGAFYGYTFGSGTRLTVV.

This chain uses TRBV5-1 with TRBJ2-7; no definite D call. Germline CDR1 reads SGHRS; CDR2 reads YFSETQ. This CDR3 comprises 14 residues. Between the trimmed V and J ends, which lost 0 bases and 2 bases, there was a span of 9 bases. The CDR3 bases are TGCGCCAGCAGCTTGGGCTACCAAGCCTACGAGCAGTACTTC. Protein sequence: CASSLGYQAYEQYF.

This clone was seen a single time. This sequence joins TRBV18 and TRBJ2-2; TRBD1 matches 9 bases. The CDR3 loop spans 17 amino acids. Germline CDR1 reads KGHSH; CDR2 reads LQKENI. V dropped 6 bases and J dropped 5; count of bases not matched to a gene: 13. The CDR3 coding sequence is TGTGCCAGCTCGCCCCAACAGGGGGCAGAGGGAACCGGGGAGCTGTTTTTT. Its translation: CASSPQQGAEGTGELFF.

The chain carries TRBV11-2 and TRBJ1-1; 10 nucleotides agree with TRBD1. J was trimmed by 5 bases and V by 5 bases; bases with no gene match: 8. This CDR3 has 15 amino acids. The germline V gene encodes CDR1 SGHAT and CDR2 FQNNGV. The CDR3 is CASSKPGQGRTEAFF. The CDR3 DNA sequence: TGTGCCAGCAGCAAACCGGGACAGGGGAGGACTGAAGCTTTCTTT.

V gene TRBV5-6 combines with J gene TRBJ2-1; D might be TRBD1 (6 bases). V shed 0 bases and J shed 2 bases, with 9 bases lying between them. CDR1 SGHDT and CDR2 YYEEEE come from the germline V gene. This CDR3 has 15 residues. The CDR3 region is CASSLGGGPYNEQFF. CDR3 DNA sequence: TGTGCCAGCAGCTTGGGAGGGGGACCCTACAATGAGCAGTTCTTC.

This clone has a single count. V usage is TRBV10-3 and J usage is TRBJ2-7; the match to TRBD1 covers 9 bases. V shed 6 bases and J 1 base; nucleotides not matched to a gene: 7. Germline V gene data show CDR1 as ENHRY and CDR2 as SYGVKD. This CDR3 is built from 15 residues. The DNA of the CDR3 is TGTGCCATCAGAGGAACCGGGACAGGGTCCTACGAGCAGTACTTC. As protein: CAIRGTGTGSYEQYF.

This clone appeared once. The chain is built from TRBV4-1 and TRBJ2-7; TRBD1 matches 7 bases. CDR1 is MGHRA and CDR2 is YSYEKL in the germline V gene. This CDR3 spans 15 amino acids. V lost 1 base to trimming and J lost 1 base; unmatched junction nucleotides: 4. CDR3 loop: CASSQVQGVSYEQYF. The CDR3, as DNA: TGCGCCAGCAGCCAAGTCCAGGGGGTATCCTACGAGCAGTACTTC.

The chain links TRBV30 to TRBJ2-2, with 9 positions matching TRBD1. Germline assignment: CDR1 GTSNPN and CDR2 SVGIG (reference sequence). The CDR3 loop spans 18 amino acids. J lost 5 bases, V lost 1 base, and 14 bases had no gene match. This chain's CDR3 is CAWSAQIGTGSVTGELFF. The DNA for the CDR3 is TGTGCCTGGAGTGCCCAAATCGGGACAGGGTCGGTAACCGGGGAGCTGTTTTTT.

This rearrangement joins TRBV19 to TRBJ2-1, with 10 bases matching TRBD2. The CDR3 is 16 residues long. V lost 3 bases and J lost 8; bases outside the gene matches: 10. CDR1 is LNHDA, CDR2 SQIVND, per germline (reference sequence). The CDR3 DNA sequence: TGTGCCAGTAGTATGGCTAGCGGGAGCCTCTCGTATGAGCAGTTCTTC. Translated, it gives CASSMASGSLSYEQFF.

The chain uses TRBV7-2 and TRBJ2-7; the match to TRBD2 covers 7 bases. Germline V gene sequence: CDR1 SGHTA, CDR2 FQGNSA. The CDR3 runs 14 residues. V lost 4 bases to trimming and J lost 1 base; unmatched junction nucleotides: 4. The CDR3 nucleotides are TGTGCCAGCAGCTCCACTAGCGTATCCTACGAGCAGTACTTC. As protein: CASSSTSVSYEQYF.

This rearrangement joins TRBV5-4 to TRBJ2-7; perhaps TRBD2 as D (5 bases). The V gene lost 3 bases and the J gene lost 4 bases, with 14 bases spanning the gap. Germline loops: CDR1 SGHNT, CDR2 YYREEE (reference sequence). This CDR3 comprises 14 residues. The CDR3 loop reads CASSSLRGGYEQYF. The CDR3 DNA sequence: TGTGCCAGCAGCTCTCTCCGGGGTGGGTACGAGCAGTACTTC.

The chain employs TRBV29-1 and TRBJ1-2; 9 bases fit TRBD1. Looked up from germline, CDR1 is SQVTM and CDR2 is ANQGSEA. V lost 7 bases, J lost 2 bases, and 8 bases stayed unmatched. The CDR3 totals 14 residues. CDR3 DNA sequence: TGCAGCGCGGAACAGGGGGCCGAGAACTATGGCTACACCTTC. Translating it yields CSAEQGAENYGYTF.

This clone showed up just once. V is TRBV5-6 and J is TRBJ2-2; a weak D match, TRBD2 (6 bases). Germline-derived CDR1 and CDR2 are SGHDT and YYEEEE. The germline V and J ends were trimmed by 1 base and 3 bases, with 10 bases remaining between them. The CDR3 has 15 residues. The CDR3 DNA follows: TGTGCCAGCAGCTTGCCCCGGGAGTACACCGGGGAGCTGTTTTTT. Translation gives CASSLPREYTGELFF.

The CDR3 region has the DNA TGTGCCAGCCCCGGGACAGGGCGGTCAAGGGAGCTGTTTTTT. It is translated as CASPGTGRSRELFF. This chain connects TRBV11-2 to TRBJ2-2; TRBD1 matches at 9 bases. There are 14 residues in the CDR3. Germline V CDR1 and CDR2: SGHAT, FQNNGV. J gave up 9 bases and V 8 bases, and 10 bases lay outside the gene matches.

V gene TRBV9 combines with J gene TRBJ2-4, with D unclear. Germline loops: CDR1 SGDLS, CDR2 YYNGEE. The V end lost 0 bases, the J end lost 2 bases, and 9 bases lay between the germline ends. The CDR3 runs to 15 residues. CDR3 region: CASSVAGEPKNIQYF. CDR3 DNA sequence: TGTGCCAGCAGCGTAGCAGGTGAACCCAAAAACATTCAGTACTTC.

The chain carries TRBV4-3 and TRBJ2-1, with 10 bases lining up with TRBD2. V dropped 0 bases and J dropped 4; count of bases not matched to a gene: 9. Germline CDR1 LGHNA, CDR2 YSLEER. The CDR3 spans 18 residues. The CDR3 region is CASSQESGLAGDYNEQFF. The CDR3 coding sequence is TGCGCCAGCAGCCAAGAGAGCGGGCTAGCGGGAGATTACAATGAGCAGTTCTTC.

J is TRBJ2-7 and V is TRBV5-1; TRBD1 is a possible D gene (6 bases). Trimming cost V 2 bases and J 4 bases, with 10 bases left between them. Germline CDR1 and CDR2: SGHRS and YFSETQ. This CDR3 comprises 13 residues. CDR3 nucleotides: TGCGCCAGCAGCTTCAAACAGGGATACGAGCAGTACTTC. It encodes CASSFKQGYEQYF.

This chain links TRBV7-9 with TRBJ2-1; 11 bases fit TRBD2. Trimming removed 2 bases from V and 4 bases from J; junction bases left unmatched: 4. Germline CDR1 and CDR2: SEHNR and FQNEAQ (reference sequence). This CDR3 region has 16 residues. CDR3 region: CASSLLGLAEYNEQFF. For the CDR3, the DNA is TGTGCCAGCAGCTTATTGGGACTAGCGGAATACAATGAGCAGTTCTTC.

J is TRBJ2-7 and V is TRBV28; D is possibly TRBD2 (6 bases). This CDR3 is 14 amino acids long. CDR1 MDHEN and CDR2 SYDVKM come from the germline V gene. Trimming removed 5 bases from V and 3 bases from J, with 14 bases in between. The CDR3: CASSPRTTHYEQYF. CDR3 DNA sequence: TGTGCCAGCAGTCCCCGGACTACTCACTACGAGCAGTACTTC. Full variable domain (remainder filled in from reference TRBV28 and TRBJ2-7): DVKVTQSSRYLVKRTGEKVFLECVQDMDHENMFWYRQDPGLGLRLIYFSYDVKMKEKGDIPEGYSVSREKKERFSLILESASTNQTSMYLCASSPRTTHYEQYFGPGTRLTVT.

V and J are TRBV9 and TRBJ2-7; D might be TRBD2 (6 bases). This CDR3 comprises 14 residues. Germline-derived CDR1 and CDR2 are SGDLS and YYNGEE. Between the trimmed V and J ends, which lost 4 bases and 3 bases, there was a span of 14 bases. The CDR3 region has the DNA TGTGCCAGCAGCACTACGGGACTGGGCTACGAGCAGTACTTC. This translates into CASSTTGLGYEQYF.